This T cell receptor (beta chain) is drawn from a study of post-analysis software for immune sequencing data. The authors incorporated unique molecular identifiers into the TCR beta cDNA libraries. The yield from roughly 1 to 10 million T cells was roughly 0.5 million cDNA molecules in total. One entry per CDR3 protein, called by TCRdb with MiXCR from the PCR reads. The sample holds roughly 580,000 distinct CDR3 sequences, 44% seen once. The CDR3 runs 14 residues. Trimming took off 4 bases at V and 8 bases at J, with 15 bases between the two ends. Germline assignment: CDR1 SGHVS and CDR2 FQNEAQ. Study observations and caveats: Diversity measured as normalized Chao1 was significantly lower in multiple sclerosis patients than in controls. Roughly five TRBV segments appeared more often in patients than in controls, and TRBV5-6, TRBV5-1 and TRBV20-1 were among these.

To note about this clonotype: Its antigen is as yet unknown.

What was sequenced was blood. The receptor comes from a girl between 5 and 17 years old with multiple sclerosis. The chain is built from TRBV7-8 and TRBJ2-4; no clear D. CDR3: CASSSVGDRDIQYF. The CDR3 coding sequence is TGTGCCAGCAGCTCCGTGGGCGATCGGGACATTCAGTACTTC.